The 24 T cell receptor beta chains reported below all come from one sample, sequenced in a study of blood T cell repertoires in COVID-19. The data were produced by immunoSEQ multiplex PCR, yet TCRdb's version contains in-frame clones alone and is incomplete. The data show about 110,000 clones, with roughly 80% seen just once and 4% to 5.5% held by the top ten. Sequenced material: peripheral blood. The receptor source for this set is a human donor in a cohort sampled during active COVID-19.

This clone was seen just once. The chain couples TRBV6-5 to TRBJ1-2; no firm D call. The CDR3 spans 13 residues. V dropped 6 bases and J dropped 8 bases, with 16 bases sitting between them. Germline CDR1 reads MNHEY; CDR2 reads SVGAGI. The CDR3 DNA reads TGTGCCAGCAGCTCAGAGGTACTCGGCGGCTACACCTTC. Encoded protein: CASSSEVLGGYTF.

The chain joins TRBV30 to TRBJ2-5; no definite D call. In germline, CDR1 is GTSNPN, CDR2 SVGIG (reference sequence). The V end lost 2 bases, the J end lost 5 bases, and 9 bases lay between the germline ends. This CDR3 is 12 amino acids long. The CDR3 region is CAWSPEKETQYF. The CDR3 DNA reads as TGTGCCTGGAGTCCCGAGAAGGAGACCCAGTACTTC.

The V call is TRBV15, the J call TRBJ2-7; unclear D gene. Germline-derived CDR1 and CDR2 are LNHNV and YYDKDF (reference sequence). Trimming removed 0 bases from V and 0 bases from J, with 9 bases in between. The CDR3 spans 15 residues. DNA of the CDR3: TGTGCCACCAGCAGAGATAGACAAAGCTCCTACGAGCAGTACTTC. This gives the protein CATSRDRQSSYEQYF.

The V gene is TRBV7-2, the J gene TRBJ2-3; no firm D call. The CDR3 totals 14 residues. The germline V gene has CDR1 SGHTA and CDR2 FQGNSA. V was trimmed by 4 bases and J by 0 bases, leaving 8 bases between them. The CDR3 DNA reads as TGTGCCAGCAGCTGGCAGTCTAGCACAGATACGCAGTATTTT. Its translation: CASSWQSSTDTQYF.

This clone was seen only a few times. The CDR3 coding sequence is TGTGCCAGCAGCCCAGGATTAGCTAACTATGGCTACACCTTC. This codes for CASSPGLANYGYTF. The chain recombines TRBV7-3 with TRBJ1-2; D gene ambiguous. With 5 bases removed from V and 0 bases from J, the gap between germline ends came to 10 bases. The CDR3 length is 14 residues. Germline V gene sequence: CDR1 SGHTA, CDR2 FQGTGA.

The gene calls are TRBV7-2 and TRBJ1-1; 7 bases line up with TRBD1. Germline assignment: CDR1 SGHTA and CDR2 FQGNSA. V gave up 2 bases and J gave up 8 bases; unmatched junction bases: 5. There are 13 residues in the CDR3. In DNA, the CDR3 is TGTGCCAGCAGCTTACAGGGACAGCCAGAAGCTTTCTTT. As protein: CASSLQGQPEAFF.

The chain carries TRBV19 and TRBJ1-1, with TRBD1 identical over 7 bases. The CDR3 is made up of 15 amino acids. CDR1 is LNHDA, CDR2 SQIVND, per germline (reference sequence). The junction had 10 bases not matched to a gene; V was cut back by 5 bases and J by 4 bases. The CDR3 protein is CASSPTQGWGTEAFF. The CDR3 region has the DNA TGTGCCAGTAGTCCTACACAGGGGTGGGGCACTGAAGCTTTCTTT. Full variable domain (missing parts from reference TRBV19 and TRBJ1-1): DGGITQSPKYLFRKEGQNVTLSCEQNLNHDAMYWYRQDPGQGLRLIYYSQIVNDFQKGDIAEGYSVSREKKESFPLTVTSAQKNPTAFYLCASSPTQGWGTEAFFGQGTRLTVV.

This chain links TRBV7-3 with TRBJ2-1, with D possibly TRBD2 on 6 matching bases. Germline V gene sequence: CDR1 SGHTA, CDR2 FQGTGA. This CDR3 has 16 amino acids. V gave up 4 bases and J gave up 0 bases, with 13 bases separating them. The CDR3 region has the DNA TGTGCCAGCAGCTCCCAGGGCGGGGCCTCCTACAATGAGCAGTTCTTC. It specifies CASSSQGGASYNEQFF. Filled out from reference TRBV7-3 and TRBJ2-1, the complete variable domain reads GAGVSQTPSNKVTEKGKYVELRCDPISGHTALYWYRQSLGQGPEFLIYFQGTGAADDSGLPNDRFFAVRPEGSVSTLKIQRTERGDSAVYLCASSSQGGASYNEQFFGPGTRLTVL.

The chain employs TRBV7-2 and TRBJ1-3; D gene uncertain. There are 14 residues in the CDR3. V was trimmed by 5 bases and J by 4 bases, leaving 12 bases between them. Per germline, CDR1 SGHTA and CDR2 FQGNSA. In nucleotides, the CDR3 is TGTGCCAGCAGCCCACCGGGGAACGGAAACACCATATATTTT. It translates to CASSPPGNGNTIYF. The complete variable domain, with remaining parts taken from reference TRBV7-2 and TRBJ1-3, reads GAGVSQSPSNKVTEKGKDVELRCDPISGHTALYWYRQSLGQGLEFLIYFQGNSAPDKSGLPSDRFSAERTGGSVSTLTIQRTQQEDSAVYLCASSPPGNGNTIYFGEGSWLTVV.

This clone was found once. The same CDR3 is also encoded by other DNA sequences in this sample. The chain combines TRBV3-1 (or the pseudogene TRBV3-2) with TRBJ2-2, with 11 nucleotides matching TRBD2. Germline V CDR1 and CDR2: LGHDT, YNNKEL (reference sequence). This CDR3 is 15 amino acids long. V lost 6 bases and J lost 5; bases outside the gene matches: 5. CDR3 residues: CASSRTSGGTGELFF. CDR3 nucleotide sequence: TGTGCCAGCAGTCGTACTAGCGGGGGAACCGGGGAGCTGTTTTTT.

V is TRBV19 and J is TRBJ1-5; TRBD1 aligns across 7 bases. This CDR3 region has 15 residues. V dropped 4 bases and J dropped 6; count of bases not matched to a gene: 9. Germline V gene lookup returns CDR1 LNHDA and CDR2 SQIVND (reference sequence). CDR3 coding DNA: TGTGCCAGTAGTAAAGGGCAGGCAGGGGGTCAGCCCCAGCATTTT. Encoded protein: CASSKGQAGGQPQHF.

The table lists this clone with a count of one. J is TRBJ2-2 and V is TRBV5-1; the match to TRBD1 covers 9 bases. This CDR3 is 16 amino acids long. Germline-derived CDR1 and CDR2 are SGHRS and YFSETQ. Losses at the gene ends were 5 bases for V and 2 bases for J; bases not matched to a gene: 7. The CDR3 is CASRSGTGINTGELFF. The DNA of the CDR3 is TGCGCCAGCAGATCCGGGACAGGGATTAACACCGGGGAGCTGTTTTTT.

The genes are TRBV9 and TRBJ2-3; maybe TRBD1 (6 bases). This CDR3 is 19 amino acids long. V lost 0 bases and J 2 bases, leaving 22 bases between the germline ends. Germline V gene lookup returns CDR1 SGDLS and CDR2 YYNGEE. As DNA, the CDR3 is TGTGCCAGCAGCGTAGGTCCCATGGGGGCTAAGGGCGCCACAGATACGCAGTATTTT. Translated: CASSVGPMGAKGATDTQYF.

The gene calls are TRBV7-6 and TRBJ2-1; TRBD1 matches at 12 bases. V was clipped by 3 bases and J by 8 bases; unmatched bases: 5. Germline loops: CDR1 SGHVS, CDR2 FNYEAQ. The CDR3 has 15 residues. The CDR3 bases are TGTGCCAGCAGCTTCCGGGACAGGGGGCGCGATGAGCAGTTCTTC. Translating gives CASSFRDRGRDEQFF.

In DNA, the CDR3 is TGTGCCAGCAGCCTTAGGACTAGCGGGTCCAAGGAGCAGTTCTTC. Its translation is CASSLRTSGSKEQFF. V and J are TRBV28 and TRBJ2-1; 11 positions match TRBD2. Germline V gives CDR1 MDHEN, CDR2 SYDVKM. The CDR3 consists of 15 residues. V was clipped by 6 bases and J by 10 bases; unmatched bases: 11.

The genes are TRBV4-2 and TRBJ1-4; D remains ambiguous. Trimming left V 2 bases short and J 9 bases short, with 7 bases between. The germline V gene has CDR1 LGHNA and CDR2 YNFKEQ. The CDR3 extends over 12 amino acids. Written as DNA, the CDR3 is TGTGCCAGCAGCCAAAACTCGAAAAAACTGTTTTTT. Protein: CASSQNSKKLFF.

The V call is TRBV4-3, the J call TRBJ2-5; 8 nucleotides agree with TRBD2. The germline CDR1 and CDR2 sequences are LGHNA and YSLEER. The length of the CDR3 is 17 residues. Trimming cost V 0 bases and J 7 bases; bases outside gene matches: 13. Here the CDR3 DNA reads TGCGCCAGCAGCCAAGACCTAGCGGGCCCACCCAGAGGGACCCAGTACTTC. Amino acid sequence: CASSQDLAGPPRGTQYF.

This clone occurred once. V and J are TRBV2 and TRBJ2-5; possible D gene TRBD2, 5 bases. The germline gives CDR1 SNHLY, CDR2 FYNNEI. The CDR3 contains 13 residues. V gave up 7 bases and J gave up 4 bases, with 13 bases separating them. This CDR3 reads CASTEGERETQYF. The DNA for the CDR3 is TGTGCCAGCACCGAGGGAGAGAGAGAGACCCAGTACTTC.

This chain joins TRBV20-1 and TRBJ2-3; 13 bases match TRBD2. This CDR3 region has 17 residues. J lost 0 bases, V lost 3 bases, and 6 bases had no gene match. The germline gives CDR1 DFQATT, CDR2 SNEGSKA (reference sequence). The CDR3 coding sequence is TGCAGTGCTAGTACTAGCGGGAGGGCCGGAAGCACAGATACGCAGTATTTT. Encoded protein: CSASTSGRAGSTDTQYF.

The rearrangement uses TRBV6-5 and TRBJ2-2, with D possibly TRBD1 on 6 matching bases. CDR3 size: 15 residues. The germline V and J ends were trimmed by 6 bases and 6 bases, with 17 bases remaining between them. Per germline, CDR1 MNHEY and CDR2 SVGAGI. In DNA, the CDR3 is TGTGCCAGCAGCCAGCTAGGGGGTGGGTCCGGGGAGCTGTTTTTT. Protein: CASSQLGGGSGELFF.

The chain couples TRBV19 to TRBJ1-2, with D perhaps TRBD1 (5 bases). Trimming took off 2 bases at V and 4 bases at J, with 17 bases between the two ends. This CDR3 has 16 residues. CDR1 is LNHDA and CDR2 is SQIVND in the germline V gene (reference sequence). Here the CDR3 reads CASSIMGGDSPYGYTF. The CDR3 DNA reads as TGTGCCAGTAGTATAATGGGGGGGGACTCCCCCTATGGCTACACCTTC.

The rearrangement links TRBV3-1 (or the pseudogene TRBV3-2) to TRBJ1-1; D unclear. Trimming pared 4 bases from V and 8 bases from J, leaving 14 bases between. CDR1 and CDR2 (germline): LGHDT, YNNKEL (reference sequence). CDR3 length: 13 amino acids. The CDR3 reads CASSPLLTPEAFF. The CDR3 DNA reads TGTGCCAGCAGCCCCTTATTAACTCCAGAAGCTTTCTTT.

The rearrangement uses TRBV10-1 and TRBJ2-7; D remains unclear. V was trimmed by 7 bases and J by 3 bases, leaving 10 bases between them. Germline CDR1 is WNHNN and CDR2 is SYGVQD (reference sequence). The CDR3 totals 12 residues. The CDR3 sequence is CASTLVLYEQYF. DNA of the CDR3: TGCGCCAGCACCCTAGTTCTCTACGAGCAGTACTTC.

This clone was observed a single time. This chain uses TRBV7-2 with TRBJ1-2, with a tentative D call TRBD1 (5 bases). Germline V CDR1 and CDR2: SGHTA, FQGNSA. This CDR3 is 15 amino acids long. V was cut by 2 bases and J by 0 bases, with 10 bases left in between. DNA for the CDR3: TGTGCCAGCAGCTTAAGAGGGGAGGCTAACTATGGCTACACCTTC. This codes for CASSLRGEANYGYTF.